This T cell receptor beta chain was recovered during a study of monozygotic twins with cystic fibrosis. Study-level findings and limits: Shared CDR3 numbers were not associated with age, concordance or severity.

TCRdb's table, derived via immunoSEQ multiplex PCR, lists solely in-frame clones and lacks some. The sample has approximately 11,000 clones; roughly 96% are singletons. Germline V gene sequence: CDR1 SGHVS, CDR2 FNYEAQ. There are 18 residues in the CDR3. Worth noting for this clone: Its antigen remains unknown. The junction departs from germline at one end; a sequencing error may be responsible.

The origin of this receptor is a boy aged 5-17 years with cystic fibrosis. This chain connects TRBV7-6 to TRBJ2-1, with 10 bases lining up with TRBD1. Sequenced input: blood. The CDR3 sequence: CASSLAEPGQGSFNEQFF. The CDR3 DNA reads TGTGCCAGCAGCTTAGCCGAACCGGGACAGGGGTCCTTCAATGAGCAGTTCTTC.